This passage covers 3 T cell receptor beta chains from one sample sequenced in a study of neurological immune-mediated disorders. TCRdb reprocessed the 5' RACE reads via MiXCR and lists one record per CDR3 protein. Altogether about 55,000 distinct CDR3 sequences are present, approximately 3.9% being singletons, with the ten largest covering approximately 1.6%. The sequenced sample was PBMCs. The origin of the receptors is a man aged 30 to 45 with multiple sclerosis.

This clonotype was detected many times. The V gene is TRBV6-5, the J gene TRBJ1-6; D possibly corresponds to TRBD1 (6 bases). Germline CDR1 MNHEY, CDR2 SVGAGI. V lost 0 bases and J 9 bases, leaving 12 bases between the germline ends. The CDR3 consists of 15 residues. The CDR3 sequence: CASSYSLGAVSPLHF. DNA of the CDR3: TGTGCCAGCAGTTACTCCCTGGGGGCTGTTTCACCCCTCCACTTT.

The table lists this clonotype with many counts. The V gene is TRBV10-3, the J gene TRBJ1-3; D call uncertain. Trimming removed 5 bases at V and 7 bases at J, with 12 bases between. CDR3 length: 13 residues. Looked up from germline, CDR1 is ENHRY and CDR2 is SYGVKD. The CDR3 DNA follows: TGTGCCATCAGTAATCCCACGACGAACACCATATATTTT. It yields the protein CAISNPTTNTIYF.

This clonotype appeared many times. The chain uses TRBV5-1 and TRBJ2-1, with 8 bases that match TRBD2. Trimming at V came to 2 bases and at J to 7 bases, leaving 8 bases not matched to a gene. CDR3 length: 15 residues. Germline CDR1 SGHRS, CDR2 YFSETQ. CDR3 in DNA: TGCGCCAGCAGCTTAGGTAGCGGGATGGGAAATGAGCAGTTCTTC. Protein: CASSLGSGMGNEQFF. The complete variable domain, with remaining parts taken from reference TRBV5-1 and TRBJ2-1, reads KAGVTQTPRYLIKTRGQQVTLSCSPISGHRSVSWYQQTPGQGLQFLFEYFSETQRNKGNFPGRFSGRQFSNSRSEMNVSTLELGDSALYLCASSLGSGMGNEQFFGPGTRLTVL.